This T cell receptor (beta chain) was sequenced in a study of identical twins. TCRdb re-derived calls from the 5' RACE reads in MiXCR, one entry per CDR3 protein. Of 400,000 to 500,000 distinct CDR3 sequences listed, 13% to 15% were seen once; the top ten hold about 1%. A few counts support this clonotype. The V and J ends lost 5 bases and 1 base, in that order; junction bases with no gene match: 6. This CDR3 has 15 amino acids. Germline assignment: CDR1 DFQATT and CDR2 SNEGSKA (reference sequence). These records were also assigned to another study, of yellow fever vaccine responses in identical twins.

The clonotype comes from a young woman in good health. The source material was CD4+ T cells sorted from blood. The chain employs TRBV20-1 and TRBJ2-1, with 9 positions matching TRBD1. For the CDR3, the DNA is TGCAGTGCTGGTTACGGGACAGGGTCCTACAATGAGCAGTTCTTC. Its translation is CSAGYGTGSYNEQFF.